The entry below gives a single TCR beta chain sequence along with its context. Looked up from germline, CDR1 is MNHEY and CDR2 is SMNVEV (reference sequence). V dropped 3 bases and J dropped 4 bases, with 15 bases sitting between them. This CDR3 is 15 amino acids long. Those enrolled in Seattle joined during active infection and were followed longitudinally afterward. The authors' processing: Reference gene primers were amplified, and this amplification served to estimate nucleated cell counts. The method was immunoSEQ multiplex PCR; TCRdb's version includes in-frame clones alone and lacks a portion of them. Clone size and V and J calls were adopted from that table, with D and trimming inferred from the DNA. Of some 300,000 clones listed, about 86% are singletons. The record originates from a study of blood T cell repertoires in COVID-19.

Material for sequencing was peripheral blood. The receptor comes from a woman aged 70-85 years with COVID-19, enrolled during active disease. J is TRBJ1-1 and V is TRBV27; D not certain. The CDR3 protein is CASSLSGEWATEAFF. CDR3 DNA: TGTGCCAGCAGTTTGAGCGGGGAGTGGGCCACTGAAGCTTTCTTT.